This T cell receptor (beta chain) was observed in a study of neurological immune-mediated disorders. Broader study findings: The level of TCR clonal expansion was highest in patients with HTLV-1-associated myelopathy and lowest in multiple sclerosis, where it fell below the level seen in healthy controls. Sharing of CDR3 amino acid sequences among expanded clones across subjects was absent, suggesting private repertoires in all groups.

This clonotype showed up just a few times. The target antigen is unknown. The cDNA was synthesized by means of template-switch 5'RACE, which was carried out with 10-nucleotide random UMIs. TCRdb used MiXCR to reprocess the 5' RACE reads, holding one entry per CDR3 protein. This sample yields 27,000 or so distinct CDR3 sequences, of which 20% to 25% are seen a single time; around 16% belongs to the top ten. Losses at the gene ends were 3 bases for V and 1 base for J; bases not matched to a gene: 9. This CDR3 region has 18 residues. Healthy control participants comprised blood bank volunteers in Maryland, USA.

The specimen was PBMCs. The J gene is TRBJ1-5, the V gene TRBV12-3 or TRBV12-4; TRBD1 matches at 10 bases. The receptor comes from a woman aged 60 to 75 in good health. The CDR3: CASSFETGGYPSNQPQHF. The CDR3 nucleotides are TGTGCCAGCAGTTTTGAGACAGGGGGCTATCCAAGCAATCAGCCCCAGCATTTT.